These 28 T cell receptor beta chains were sequenced from one sample in a study of OX40 agonist ivuxolimab in advanced cancers. Assay: immunoSEQ multiplex PCR; the TCRdb copy retains only in-frame clones and omits some. The sample has 65,000 to 80,000 clones; 85% to 90% are singletons. The specimen comprised CD4+ or CD8+ T cells sorted from blood, sampled in a trial of the OX40 agonist ivuxolimab. All receptors derive from an adult with an advanced solid tumor such as melanoma, head and neck, liver or kidney cancer.

This sequence joins TRBV5-4 and TRBJ2-3; no clear D. This CDR3 comprises 14 residues. Germline V lookup: CDR1 SGHNT, CDR2 YYREEE (reference sequence). The V and J ends lost 0 bases and 0 bases respectively, with 5 bases between them. The CDR3 region is CASSLARSTDTQYF. The CDR3 DNA reads TGTGCCAGCAGCTTGGCTAGAAGCACAGATACGCAGTATTTT.

The gene calls are TRBV7-9 and TRBJ2-1, with 7 bases identical to TRBD1. The CDR3 loop spans 17 amino acids. Per the germline V gene, CDR1 is SEHNR and CDR2 is FQNEAQ (reference sequence). Trimming removed 1 base from V and 0 bases from J; junction bases left unmatched: 6. The CDR3 nucleotides are TGTGCCAGCAGCTTAGTAGGCAGGGGGATCTCCTACAATGAGCAGTTCTTC. Translating gives CASSLVGRGISYNEQFF.

V usage is TRBV7-3 and J usage is TRBJ2-3; D ambiguous. The V end lost 5 bases, the J end lost 0 bases, and 12 bases lay between the germline ends. This CDR3 contains 15 residues. Germline CDR1 reads SGHTA; CDR2 reads FQGTGA. CDR3 residues: CASSASGYSTDTQYF. In DNA form, the CDR3 reads TGTGCCAGCAGCGCCTCGGGCTATAGCACAGATACGCAGTATTTT.

This clone was observed a single time. The rearrangement joins TRBV9 to TRBJ1-3; maybe TRBD1 (6 bases). V lost 4 bases to trimming and J lost 0 bases, with 14 bases between them. CDR3 length: 16 residues. CDR1 and CDR2 from the germline V gene are SGDLS and YYNGEE. CDR3 sequence reads: CASSPWTDPSGNTIYF. CDR3 coding DNA: TGTGCCAGCAGCCCCTGGACAGACCCCTCTGGAAACACCATATATTTT.

This clone was picked up a small number of times. The rearrangement joins TRBV7-9 to TRBJ1-2, with D perhaps matching TRBD1 (5 bases). The CDR3 is 12 residues long. V was trimmed by 4 bases and J by 10 bases, leaving 13 bases between them. Germline V CDR1 and CDR2: SEHNR, FQNEAQ (reference sequence). CDR3 loop: CASSSRDGYYTF. The CDR3 DNA follows: TGTGCCAGCAGCTCGCGGGACGGCTACTACACCTTC.

The count of this clone is one. This chain joins TRBV5-1 and TRBJ2-1, with a tentative D call TRBD2 (6 bases). Trimming took 5 bases from V and 8 from J, leaving 20 bases between them. This CDR3 is built from 15 residues. Germline assignment: CDR1 SGHRS and CDR2 YFSETQ. CDR3 DNA: TGCGCCAGCAGGGAGCGGGTAGCCCCATTGTATGAGCAGTTCTTC. This encodes CASRERVAPLYEQFF. Full variable domain (remainder filled in from reference TRBV5-1 and TRBJ2-1): KAGVTQTPRYLIKTRGQQVTLSCSPISGHRSVSWYQQTPGQGLQFLFEYFSETQRNKGNFPGRFSGRQFSNSRSEMNVSTLELGDSALYLCASRERVAPLYEQFFGPGTRLTVL.

The chain recombines TRBV29-1 with TRBJ1-4, with a tentative D call TRBD1 (5 bases). CDR1 is SQVTM and CDR2 is ANQGSEA in the germline V gene. The CDR3 loop spans 13 amino acids. V was cut by 4 bases and J by 7 bases, with 13 bases left in between. The CDR3 region is CSVGGDDPEKLFF. For the CDR3, the DNA is TGCAGCGTTGGGGGGGACGACCCTGAAAAACTGTTTTTT.

This clone was recorded only once. J is TRBJ2-1 and V is TRBV13; 9 nucleotides align to TRBD2. V lost 2 bases and J lost 5; bases outside the gene matches: 7. Germline V gives CDR1 PRHDT, CDR2 FYEKMQ (reference sequence). The CDR3 consists of 16 residues. This CDR3 reads CASSLTVTSGHNEQFF. The DNA of the CDR3 is TGTGCCAGCAGCTTAACGGTGACTAGCGGCCACAATGAGCAGTTCTTC. Variable domain in full (rest from reference TRBV13 and TRBJ2-1): AAGVIQSPRHLIKEKRETATLKCYPIPRHDTVYWYQQGPGQDPQFLISFYEKMQSDKGSIPDRFSAQQFSDYHSELNMSSLELGDSALYFCASSLTVTSGHNEQFFGPGTRLTVL.

The chain is built from TRBV7-8 and TRBJ1-5, with D uncertain. Germline loops: CDR1 SGHVS, CDR2 FQNEAQ. V lost 1 base to trimming and J lost 1 base, with 5 bases between them. This CDR3 has 14 residues. The CDR3 loop reads CASSLEDSNQPQHF. The CDR3 bases are TGTGCCAGCAGCTTAGAGGACAGCAATCAGCCCCAGCATTTT.

This chain links TRBV6-4 with TRBJ1-5; no firm D call. V lost 7 bases, J lost 8 bases, and 12 bases lay in between. Germline lookup yields CDR1 MRHNA and CDR2 SNTAGT. The CDR3 runs 12 residues. DNA for the CDR3: TGTGCCAGCATGAGACTCCTCAAGCCCCAGCATTTT. Its translation: CASMRLLKPQHF.

The rearrangement links TRBV15 to TRBJ2-7, with D possibly being TRBD1 (5 bases). V gave up 5 bases and J gave up 5 bases, with 16 bases separating them. The CDR3 runs 14 residues. The germline gives CDR1 LNHNV, CDR2 YYDKDF (reference sequence). The CDR3 is CATSSHRPRDEQYF. CDR3 in DNA: TGTGCCACCAGCTCGCACAGGCCAAGGGACGAGCAGTACTTC.

The CDR3, as DNA: TGTGCCAGCAGTGACTCGAAGACTACTGAGCAGTTCTTC. Translation gives CASSDSKTTEQFF. The chain uses TRBV6-4 and TRBJ2-1; weak D call: TRBD2 (5 bases). This CDR3 has 13 residues. Germline loops: CDR1 MRHNA, CDR2 SNTAGT. V lost 0 bases to trimming and J lost 9 bases, with 9 bases between them.

The chain carries TRBV7-9 and TRBJ1-2, with D possibly being TRBD1 (5 bases). Germline CDR1 SEHNR, CDR2 FQNEAQ (reference sequence). V was cut by 5 bases and J by 0 bases, with 13 bases left in between. CDR3 length: 15 amino acids. This chain's CDR3 is CASSPGPAANYGYTF. The CDR3 coding sequence is TGTGCCAGCAGCCCGGGGCCGGCGGCTAACTATGGCTACACCTTC.

This chain joins TRBV7-2 and TRBJ2-7; 10 bases fit TRBD1. Germline V gives CDR1 SGHTA, CDR2 FQGNSA. Unmatched junction bases numbered 7, after V lost 5 bases and J lost 3 bases. This CDR3 has 15 residues. This CDR3 is CASSRGTGDFYEQYF. As DNA, the CDR3 is TGTGCCAGCAGCCGGGGGACAGGGGACTTCTACGAGCAGTACTTC.

V usage is TRBV7-9 and J usage is TRBJ1-2, with D unclear. Trimming left V 5 bases short and J 5 bases short, with 15 bases between. Germline V gene sequence: CDR1 SEHNR, CDR2 FQNEAQ (reference sequence). The CDR3 runs to 14 residues. Written as DNA, the CDR3 is TGTGCCAGCAGCGATTCCGGGGTTCCGTATGGCTACACCTTC. Protein sequence: CASSDSGVPYGYTF.

The rearrangement joins TRBV7-3 to TRBJ2-7; D not resolved. Germline CDR1 reads SGHTA; CDR2 reads FQGTGA. The CDR3 is 13 amino acids. Between the trimmed V and J ends, which lost 2 bases and 0 bases, there was a span of 5 bases. CDR3 amino acids: CASSLGISYEQYF. The DNA for the CDR3 is TGTGCCAGCAGCTTAGGCATCTCCTACGAGCAGTACTTC.

The V and J genes are TRBV6-6 and TRBJ2-7; no reliable D call. This CDR3 spans 15 amino acids. CDR1 is MNHNY, CDR2 SVGAGI, per germline (reference sequence). Trimming left V 0 bases short and J 5 bases short, with 14 bases between. The CDR3 DNA is TGTGCCAGCAGTTACTCGACCTTGGAAAGGAACGAGCAGTACTTC. Protein sequence: CASSYSTLERNEQYF.

In DNA, the CDR3 is TGTGCCAGCAGCGGCCTTGGGGGGACTGAAGCTTTCTTT. Amino acid sequence: CASSGLGGTEAFF. This chain connects TRBV9 to TRBJ1-1; D is perhaps TRBD1 (5 bases). The CDR3 contains 13 residues. Germline V lookup: CDR1 SGDLS, CDR2 YYNGEE. V was clipped by 3 bases and J by 5 bases, with 11 bases between them.

V usage is TRBV4-1 and J usage is TRBJ1-5, with D possibly being TRBD1 (5 bases). Germline V CDR1 and CDR2: MGHRA, YSYEKL. Trimming took 1 base from V and 0 from J, leaving 22 bases between them. The CDR3 has 20 amino acids. CDR3 in amino acids: CASSQGDPGLTLYSNQPQHF. CDR3 DNA: TGCGCCAGCAGCCAAGGCGATCCGGGACTTACGCTATATAGCAATCAGCCCCAGCATTTT.

The chain links TRBV5-5 to TRBJ2-5, with D perhaps assigned TRBD1 or TRBD2 (5 bases each). The length of the CDR3 is 17 residues. Per germline, CDR1 SGHKS and CDR2 YYEKEE (reference sequence). V shed 3 bases and J shed 5 bases, with 23 bases lying between them. The CDR3 protein is CASSSTLGAEWGETQYF. CDR3 nucleotides: TGTGCCAGCAGCTCGACCCTCGGCGCGGAGTGGGGGGAGACCCAGTACTTC.

This clone showed up just a few times. This rearrangement joins TRBV15 to TRBJ2-7, with D possibly matching TRBD1 (5 bases). The V end was cut by 2 bases, the J end by 6 bases, with 14 bases between. CDR1 and CDR2 (germline): LNHNV, YYDKDF (reference sequence). The CDR3 is 14 amino acids. CDR3 nucleotides: TGTGCCACCAGCAGAACGACAGATCCCTCCGAGCAGTACTTC. Translating gives CATSRTTDPSEQYF.

The chain employs TRBV6-5 and TRBJ1-4; TRBD1 is a possible D gene (5 bases). Between the trimmed V and J ends, which lost 5 bases and 10 bases, there was a span of 14 bases. Germline V lookup: CDR1 MNHEY, CDR2 SVGAGI. The CDR3 totals 13 residues. For the CDR3, the DNA is TGTGCCAGCAGTATCGGGGCAGCGGGAAAACTGTTTTTT. Amino acids: CASSIGAAGKLFF.

This clone was recorded once. V and J are TRBV30 and TRBJ2-1, with a weak D call TRBD2 (6 bases). The CDR3 contains 10 residues. The germline V and J ends were trimmed by 1 base and 12 bases, with 7 bases remaining between them. Germline CDR1 reads GTSNPN; CDR2 reads SVGIG (reference sequence). The CDR3 DNA is TGTGCCTGGAGTGGGGGGGTGCAGTTCTTC. Translated, it gives CAWSGGVQFF.

The genes are TRBV11-3 and TRBJ2-1; TRBD2 aligns across 12 bases. The CDR3 contains 14 residues. V was pared by 4 bases and J by 8 bases, with 3 bases of the junction left unmatched. Germline assignment: CDR1 SGHNT and CDR2 YENEEA. CDR3 bases: TGTGCCAGCAGCTCACGACTAGCGGGAGATGAGCAGTTCTTC. It specifies CASSSRLAGDEQFF.

The chain employs TRBV4-1 and TRBJ1-1; 9 bases are shared with TRBD1. Germline V gene lookup returns CDR1 MGHRA and CDR2 YSYEKL. This CDR3 comprises 14 residues. V trimming: 5 bases; J trimming: 6 bases; junction bases outside the gene matches: 7. CDR3 DNA sequence: TGCGCCAGCAGCGCAACAACAGGGGGCCCTGAAGCTTTCTTT. As protein: CASSATTGGPEAFF.

The V gene is TRBV15, the J gene TRBJ2-3; 9 nucleotides line up with TRBD2. Trimming took 0 bases from V and 7 from J; bases not matched to a gene: 5. Per germline, CDR1 LNHNV and CDR2 YYDKDF (reference sequence). CDR3 length: 15 amino acids. The CDR3 coding sequence is TGTGCCACCAGCAGAGATAAGCTAGCGGGATATACGCAGTATTTT. Its protein product is CATSRDKLAGYTQYF.

V is TRBV5-1 and J is TRBJ1-1, with no clear D. V dropped 0 bases and J dropped 3 bases, with 9 bases sitting between them. Germline loops: CDR1 SGHRS, CDR2 YFSETQ. CDR3 length: 14 residues. CDR3 amino acids: CASSLGARYTEAFF. CDR3 DNA sequence: TGCGCCAGCAGCTTGGGTGCCAGATACACTGAAGCTTTCTTT. Complete variable domain (other parts from reference TRBV5-1 and TRBJ1-1): KAGVTQTPRYLIKTRGQQVTLSCSPISGHRSVSWYQQTPGQGLQFLFEYFSETQRNKGNFPGRFSGRQFSNSRSEMNVSTLELGDSALYLCASSLGARYTEAFFGQGTRLTVV.

V and J are TRBV11-2 and TRBJ1-1; the D is unclear. Per germline, CDR1 SGHAT and CDR2 FQNNGV. V lost 5 bases, J lost 5 bases, and 6 bases lay in between. The CDR3 spans 11 residues. The CDR3 nucleotides read TGTGCCAGCAGCCCCGGGACTGAAGCTTTCTTT. Amino acid sequence: CASSPGTEAFF.